Following are 12 T cell receptor beta chains from one sample sequenced in a study of T-cell memory formation after mild COVID-19 (dated by TCRdb to the early 2020s). The library was generated by 5' RACE. TCRdb lists the instrument as Illumina NovaSeq 6000. TCRdb reran the public reads through fastp at Q25 and MiXCR, keeping productive beta chains. Identical CDR3 protein sequences are pooled into one entry, listed with their most common genes and DNA. The sample profile shows roughly 100,000 distinct CDR3 sequences; roughly 12% of them were found once. The ten largest make up 25% to 35% of the sample. The sample taken for sequencing was PBMCs or a T cell subset sorted from them (not recorded which). These receptors all come from an adult woman who had mild COVID-19 (a few samples of this study predate the infection). The sample titles of this study are shuffled in the database, so cell type and time point are left out; the donor was told from shared clones.

The rearrangement uses TRBV6-6 and TRBJ2-5; 7 bases line up with TRBD2. The CDR3 has 15 residues. Germline CDR1 MNHNY, CDR2 SVGAGI (reference sequence). With V trimmed by 6 bases and J by 4 bases, 11 bases remained unmatched. CDR3 nucleotides: TGTGCCAGCAGCATTCTTGGGGGGGTTGGAGAGACCCAGTACTTC. This gives the protein CASSILGGVGETQYF.

CDR3 nucleotides: TGTGCCAGTAGGCCGTCGACTAGCGGGGGGCCCACAGATACGCAGTATTTT. Amino acid sequence: CASRPSTSGGPTDTQYF. The chain carries TRBV19 and TRBJ2-3, with 13 bases matching TRBD2. The CDR3 is 17 residues long. Per germline, CDR1 LNHDA and CDR2 SQIVND (reference sequence). V trimming: 6 bases; J trimming: 2 bases; junction bases outside the gene matches: 8.

The chain couples TRBV7-3 to TRBJ2-1, with D tentatively TRBD1 or TRBD2 (5 bases each). Germline V CDR1 and CDR2: SGHTA, FQGTGA. This CDR3 region has 13 residues. V lost 5 bases and J 6 bases, leaving 11 bases between the germline ends. The CDR3 nucleotides are TGTGCCAGCAGCCCGTCAGGGACCAATGAGCAGTTCTTC. This codes for CASSPSGTNEQFF.

This chain uses TRBV24-1 with TRBJ2-1; the match to TRBD2 covers 7 bases. The CDR3 loop spans 15 amino acids. Germline V gives CDR1 KGHDR, CDR2 SFDVKD. Trimming took 4 bases from V and 7 from J; bases not matched to a gene: 9. CDR3 coding DNA: TGTGCCACCAGTGACCCAGGACTAGAAAAAAATGAGCAGTTCTTC. Amino acid sequence: CATSDPGLEKNEQFF.

J is TRBJ2-3 and V is TRBV2; no clear D gene. This CDR3 has 13 residues. V shed 3 bases and J shed 1 base, with 5 bases lying between them. CDR1 is SNHLY, CDR2 FYNNEI, per germline. The CDR3 nucleotides read TGTGCCAGCAGTGAGGCCCGCACAGATACGCAGTATTTT. It yields the protein CASSEARTDTQYF.

The chain employs TRBV13 and TRBJ1-3; the D gene is possibly TRBD1 (5 bases). Trimming removed 2 bases at V and 4 bases at J, with 15 bases between. Germline CDR1 is PRHDT and CDR2 is FYEKMQ (reference sequence). The CDR3 is 16 amino acids. The CDR3: CASSLSRRGDGNTIYF. DNA of the CDR3: TGTGCCAGCAGCTTAAGCCGGCGCGGGGACGGAAACACCATATATTTT. The full variable domain, its missing parts supplied by reference TRBV13 and TRBJ1-3, is AAGVIQSPRHLIKEKRETATLKCYPIPRHDTVYWYQQGPGQDPQFLISFYEKMQSDKGSIPDRFSAQQFSDYHSELNMSSLELGDSALYFCASSLSRRGDGNTIYFGEGSWLTVV.

This clonotype was detected only a few times. This chain links TRBV7-9 with TRBJ2-1; 8 bases agree with TRBD2. Germline V CDR1 and CDR2: SEHNR, FQNEAQ (reference sequence). Germline trimming cut 6 bases from V and 3 bases from J; bases unmatched to any gene: 7. CDR3 length: 15 amino acids. CDR3: CASRYSGLVYNEQFF. The CDR3 DNA follows: TGTGCCAGCAGATACTCGGGACTAGTCTACAATGAGCAGTTCTTC.

The sample holds a few counts of this clonotype. The chain employs TRBV7-2 and TRBJ2-3; 11 bases are shared with TRBD2. Germline CDR1 is SGHTA and CDR2 is FQGNSA. The CDR3 totals 16 residues. Trimming cost V 3 bases and J 0 bases; bases outside gene matches: 2. CDR3 DNA: TGTGCCAGCAGCTTCATAGCGGGAGGGAGCACAGATACGCAGTATTTT. Protein: CASSFIAGGSTDTQYF.

This clonotype was observed a few times. The chain carries TRBV18 and TRBJ2-7; 9 bases match TRBD1. Trimming removed 3 bases from V and 4 bases from J; junction bases left unmatched: 4. The CDR3 extends over 14 amino acids. Germline V lookup: CDR1 KGHSH, CDR2 LQKENI. The CDR3 protein is CASSPGTGQYEQYF. CDR3 DNA: TGTGCCAGCTCACCGGGGACAGGGCAATACGAGCAGTACTTC.

The CDR3 region has the DNA TGTGCCAGCAGCCAAGATATGACAGGGCGCAAGAACGAGCAGTACTTC. Its translation is CASSQDMTGRKNEQYF. The chain has TRBV14 and TRBJ2-7; 7 bases map to TRBD1. V lost 0 bases to trimming and J lost 5 bases; unmatched junction nucleotides: 10. Looked up from germline, CDR1 is SGHDN and CDR2 is FVKESK. The CDR3 is 16 residues long.

This clonotype was seen only a few times. The chain is built from TRBV2 and TRBJ2-7, with 7 nucleotides matching TRBD1. Germline V gives CDR1 SNHLY, CDR2 FYNNEI. The J segment lost 6 bases and the V segment lost 6 bases, leaving 8 bases of the junction unmatched. The CDR3 runs 13 residues. CDR3: CASRGPGTVEQYF. The CDR3 DNA is TGTGCCAGCAGGGGACCGGGGACAGTCGAGCAGTACTTC.

This clonotype was seen ten or more times. The V and J genes are TRBV5-1 and TRBJ2-2; the match to TRBD1 covers 10 bases. The V and J ends lost 0 bases and 1 base, in that order; junction bases with no gene match: 9. The CDR3 covers 19 residues. Per germline, CDR1 SGHRS and CDR2 YFSETQ. CDR3 amino acids: CASSLDVGRDRGNTGELFF. The CDR3 nucleotides are TGCGCCAGCAGCTTGGACGTAGGCCGGGACAGGGGGAACACCGGGGAGCTGTTTTTT.